This TCR beta chain was observed in a study of blood T cell repertoires in COVID-19. Looking at the study overall: Acute and convalescent COVID-19 samples came from the United States, Italy and Spain. T cells, B-cell-depleted T cells, or PBMCs supplied cDNA or gDNA.

Authors' data handling: Reference gene primer amplification gave estimated nucleated cell counts. Assay used: immunoSEQ multiplex PCR; TCRdb lists only in-frame clones, some missing. The D gene and trimming were derived from the DNA, and the V and J assignments and clone size from that table. The data contain nearly 350,000 clones, more than 70% of them singletons. CDR3 length: 13 residues. The germline V gene has CDR1 MGHDK and CDR2 SYGVNS. The V end was cut by 8 bases, the J end by 0 bases, with 10 bases between. The chain joins TRBV25-1 to TRBJ1-1, with D possibly being TRBD1 (5 bases). The origin of this receptor is a man aged 25 to 40 with active or convalescent COVID-19. Sequencing input: peripheral blood. The CDR3 DNA follows: TGTGCCAGCTCCCGACAGATGAACACTGAAGCTTTCTTT. It codes for CASSRQMNTEAFF. The full variable domain, its missing parts supplied by reference TRBV25-1 and TRBJ1-1, is EADIYQTPRYLVIGTGKKITLECSQTMGHDKMYWYQQDPGMELHLIHYSYGVNSTEKGDLSSESTVSRIRTEHFPLTLESARPSHTSQYLCASSRQMNTEAFFGQGTRLTVV.